This T cell receptor beta chain was documented in a study of blood T cell repertoires in COVID-19. Across the study: The United States, Italy and Spain were the sources of the acute and convalescent COVID-19 samples. The analysed material was cDNA or gDNA that came from T cells, B-cell-depleted T cells, or PBMCs.

The method was immunoSEQ multiplex PCR; TCRdb's version includes in-frame clones alone and lacks a portion of them. The table includes more than 250,000 clones, over 80% detected once. The CDR3 sequence is 15 residues long. The V end was cut by 1 base, the J end by 3 bases, with 13 bases between. Germline CDR1 reads SGHDT; CDR2 reads YYEEEE. The clonotype originates from a man in his sixties who had recovered from COVID-19. The V call is TRBV5-6, the J call TRBJ2-5, with D possibly being TRBD2 (6 bases). The sequencing input was peripheral blood. The CDR3 reads CASSLSGRTKETQYF. CDR3 sequence (DNA): TGTGCCAGCAGCTTGTCGGGCAGGACTAAAGAGACCCAGTACTTC.